The 10 T cell receptor beta chains given below trace back to one sample, sequenced in a study of T cells in Graves' hyperthyroidism and ophthalmopathy. Regions amplified from RNA transcripts were the TCR beta CDR3 regions. The HTBI primer set served for first-round RT-PCR of the TCR CDR3. One entry per CDR3 protein results from TCRdb running MiXCR on the multiplex PCR reads. In the table there are nearly 600,000 distinct CDR3 sequences, about 14% of which are singletons. Sequencing input: blood. The receptors come from a woman under 30 with Graves' ophthalmopathy.

The sample holds a few counts of this clonotype. The gene calls are TRBV14 and TRBJ2-7; D might be TRBD1 (6 bases). The length of the CDR3 is 19 residues. Deletions cut 4 bases from V and 1 base from J, with 26 bases between. Germline lookup yields CDR1 SGHDN and CDR2 FVKESK. In nucleotides, the CDR3 is TGTGCCAGCAGCCTTTACAGCCTACGCGGACAGTCGCGGTCCTACGAGCAGTACTTC. Translated, it gives CASSLYSLRGQSRSYEQYF.

Ten or more counts support this clonotype. The V call is TRBV6-6, the J call TRBJ2-1, with a possible D match to TRBD2 (5 bases). With 0 bases removed from V and 0 bases from J, the gap between germline ends came to 12 bases. Germline V gene sequence: CDR1 MNHNY, CDR2 SVGAGI (reference sequence). The CDR3 runs 17 residues. The CDR3 region has the DNA TGTGCCAGCAGTTACTCGGCGGGTCCAAGCTCCTACAATGAGCAGTTCTTC. Its protein product is CASSYSAGPSSYNEQFF.

V usage is TRBV6-2 or TRBV6-3 and J usage is TRBJ1-5; 9 nucleotides match TRBD1. Germline V CDR1 and CDR2: MNHEY, SVGEGT. The CDR3 contains 14 residues. V dropped 9 bases and J dropped 5; count of bases not matched to a gene: 8. The CDR3 coding sequence is TGTGCCAGTACCCTGGGACAGGGCTATCAGCCCCAGCATTTT. It is translated as CASTLGQGYQPQHF.

This clonotype has ten or more counts. The chain links TRBV7-3 to TRBJ2-3; perhaps TRBD2 as D (6 bases). Germline CDR1 SGHTA, CDR2 FQGTGA. Trimming shortened V by 4 bases and J by 5 bases, and 13 bases separated the two germline ends. The CDR3 consists of 14 residues. CDR3 amino acids: CASSSEAGLDTQYF. The DNA of the CDR3 is TGTGCCAGCAGCTCCGAGGCGGGATTAGATACGCAGTATTTT.

This clonotype was seen many times. The chain couples TRBV10-3 to TRBJ2-7; 8 nucleotides align to TRBD2. CDR3 length equals 17 residues. With V trimmed by 10 bases and J by 2 bases, 19 bases remained unmatched. The V gene's germline CDR1 is ENHRY and CDR2 SYGVKD. The CDR3 nucleotides are TGTGCCACCGGGGGGGAGCAGGGCTCCGTCTGGACCTACGAGCAGTACTTC. The encoded protein is CATGGEQGSVWTYEQYF.

In its sample, this clonotype was seen many times. The V and J genes are TRBV20-1 and TRBJ2-7; 7 bases match TRBD1. The trim removed 6 bases at V and 9 bases at J, leaving 5 bases unmatched. The CDR3 covers 10 residues. Germline V gene data show CDR1 as DFQATT and CDR2 as SNEGSKA (reference sequence). CDR3 sequence: CSARRDRQYF. The CDR3 region has the DNA TGCAGTGCCCGAAGGGACAGGCAGTACTTC.

At least ten counts were recorded for this clonotype. This chain uses TRBV6-2 or TRBV6-3 with TRBJ2-1; 10 bases line up with TRBD2. The CDR3 is 16 amino acids. CDR1 and CDR2 (germline): MNHEY, SVGEGT. Trimming removed 5 bases from V and 4 bases from J; junction bases left unmatched: 8. The CDR3 DNA reads TGTGCCAGCAGTCCGCTAGCGGGAGATCGGTACAATGAGCAGTTCTTC. It is translated as CASSPLAGDRYNEQFF.

This clonotype occurred many times. The chain combines TRBV7-8 with TRBJ2-7; D could derive from TRBD1 or TRBD2 (5 bases each). Germline V gives CDR1 SGHVS, CDR2 FQNEAQ. Trimming removed 5 bases at V and 4 bases at J, with 18 bases between. The CDR3 is 15 residues long. DNA for the CDR3: TGTGCCAGCAGCCCAGCGTGGGGGACGCCTTACGAGCAGTACTTC. Its translation: CASSPAWGTPYEQYF.

The chain joins TRBV5-4 to TRBJ2-2, with TRBD2 identical over 8 bases. The germline V gene has CDR1 SGHNT and CDR2 YYREEE (reference sequence). The CDR3 has 16 amino acids. V lost 4 bases and J lost 3; bases outside the gene matches: 8. CDR3 sequence reads: CASSPRAGVDTGELFF. The CDR3 region has the DNA TGTGCCAGCAGCCCAAGAGCGGGAGTGGACACCGGGGAGCTGTTTTTT.

The chain has TRBV19 and TRBJ1-1; 8 bases are shared with TRBD1. With 7 bases clipped from V and 0 bases from J, the junction kept 4 bases outside the gene matches. The CDR3 is 14 amino acids. Germline-derived CDR1 and CDR2 are LNHDA and SQIVND (reference sequence). Here the CDR3 reads CASIPTGVNTEAFF. The CDR3 DNA reads TGTGCCAGTATCCCGACAGGGGTGAACACTGAAGCTTTCTTT.